This paragraph reports one TCR beta chain. Antigen: not known. The sample belongs to a study of cytomegalovirus exposure and HLA in healthy donors. Study background: Researchers previously reported finding just under 120 million unique TCR beta sequences from 170 million or so T cells. Early released data had about 80 million unique TCRs, all coming from HLA-typed donors. Study results and limitations: The productive fraction for most TCR beta V segments was about 90% or about 30% in an earlier analysis. A later analysis found common viral pathogens apparently linked to several of the most significant clusters.

Germline V gives CDR1 SGHDN, CDR2 FVKESK. There are 18 residues in the CDR3. V lost 3 bases and J lost 0; bases outside the gene matches: 5. The PCR used 60 Vbeta and 13 Jbeta primers. Sequencing used immunoSEQ multiplex PCR; TCRdb keeps in-frame clones, though not all of them. The sample has about 92,000 clones, 81% seen once. Sequenced input: PBMCs. V usage is TRBV14 and J usage is TRBJ2-1; 13 bases match TRBD2. This TCR was sampled from a girl aged 2 to 10 in good health and CMV-seropositive. The CDR3 sequence: CASSQGTSGASSYNEQFF. CDR3 coding DNA: TGTGCCAGCAGCCAGGGGACTAGCGGGGCTAGCTCCTACAATGAGCAGTTCTTC.